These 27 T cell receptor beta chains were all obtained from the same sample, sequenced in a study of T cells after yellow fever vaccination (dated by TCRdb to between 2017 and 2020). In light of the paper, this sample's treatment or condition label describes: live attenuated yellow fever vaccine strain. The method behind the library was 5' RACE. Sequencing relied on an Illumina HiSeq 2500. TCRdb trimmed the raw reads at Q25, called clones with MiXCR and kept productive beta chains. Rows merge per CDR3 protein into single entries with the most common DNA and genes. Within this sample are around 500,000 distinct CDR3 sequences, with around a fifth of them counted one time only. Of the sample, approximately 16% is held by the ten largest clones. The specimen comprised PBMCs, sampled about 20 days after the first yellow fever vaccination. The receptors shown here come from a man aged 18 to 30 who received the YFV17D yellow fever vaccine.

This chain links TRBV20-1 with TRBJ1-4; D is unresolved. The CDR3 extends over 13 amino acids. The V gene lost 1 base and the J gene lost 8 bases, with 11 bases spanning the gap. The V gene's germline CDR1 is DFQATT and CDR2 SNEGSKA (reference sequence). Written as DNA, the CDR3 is TGCAGTGCTAGAGCCGAATTAGGAGAAAAACTGTTTTTT. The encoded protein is CSARAELGEKLFF.

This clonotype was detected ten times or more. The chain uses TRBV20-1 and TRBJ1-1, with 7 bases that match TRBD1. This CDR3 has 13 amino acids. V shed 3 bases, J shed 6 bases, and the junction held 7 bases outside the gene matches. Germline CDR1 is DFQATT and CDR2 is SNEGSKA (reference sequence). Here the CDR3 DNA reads TGCAGTGCTAGTGACAGGGTCAGGTCTGAAGCTTTCTTT. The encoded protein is CSASDRVRSEAFF.

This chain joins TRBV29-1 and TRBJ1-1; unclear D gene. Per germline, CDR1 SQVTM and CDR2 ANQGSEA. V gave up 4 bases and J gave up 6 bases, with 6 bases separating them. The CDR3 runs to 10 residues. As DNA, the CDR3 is TGCAGCGTTGCTTACGCTGAAGCTTTCTTT. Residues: CSVAYAEAFF. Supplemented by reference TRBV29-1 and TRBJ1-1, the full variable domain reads SAVISQKPSRDICQRGTSLTIQCQVDSQVTMMFWYRQQPGQSLTLIATANQGSEATYESGFVIDKFPISRPNLTFSTLTVSNMSPEDSSIYLCSVAYAEAFFGQGTRLTVV.

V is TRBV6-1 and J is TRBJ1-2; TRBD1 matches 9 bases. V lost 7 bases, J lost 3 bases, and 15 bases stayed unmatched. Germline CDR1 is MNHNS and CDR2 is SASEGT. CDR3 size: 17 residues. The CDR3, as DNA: TGTGCCAGCATCAAAGGGACAGGGATTCCCTACGACTATGGCTACACCTTC. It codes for CASIKGTGIPYDYGYTF.

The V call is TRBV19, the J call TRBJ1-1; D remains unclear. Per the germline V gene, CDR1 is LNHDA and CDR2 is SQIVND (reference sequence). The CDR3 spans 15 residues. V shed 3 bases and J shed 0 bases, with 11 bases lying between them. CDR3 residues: CASSIVGSMNTEAFF. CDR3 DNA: TGTGCCAGTAGTATCGTGGGCAGTATGAACACTGAAGCTTTCTTT.

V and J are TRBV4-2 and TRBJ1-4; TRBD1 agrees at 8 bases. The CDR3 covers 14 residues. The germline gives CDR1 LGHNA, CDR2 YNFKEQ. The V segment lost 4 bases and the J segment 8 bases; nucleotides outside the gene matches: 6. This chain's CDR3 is CASSPQGAQEKLFF. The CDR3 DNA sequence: TGTGCCAGCAGCCCGCAGGGGGCTCAAGAAAAACTGTTTTTT.

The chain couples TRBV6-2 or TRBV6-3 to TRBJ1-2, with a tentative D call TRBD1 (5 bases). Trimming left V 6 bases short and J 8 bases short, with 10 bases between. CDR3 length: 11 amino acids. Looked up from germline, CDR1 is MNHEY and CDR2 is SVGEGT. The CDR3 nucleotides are TGTGCCAGCAGCTCTGAGGGGGGCTACACCTTC. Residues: CASSSEGGYTF.

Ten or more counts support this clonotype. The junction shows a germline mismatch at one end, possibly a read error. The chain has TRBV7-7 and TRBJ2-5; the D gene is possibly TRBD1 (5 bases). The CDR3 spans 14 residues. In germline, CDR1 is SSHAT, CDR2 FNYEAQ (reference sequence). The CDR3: CASSLAGAGETQYF. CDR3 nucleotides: TGTGCTAGCAGCTTAGCTGGGGCAGGGGAGACCCAGTACTTC.

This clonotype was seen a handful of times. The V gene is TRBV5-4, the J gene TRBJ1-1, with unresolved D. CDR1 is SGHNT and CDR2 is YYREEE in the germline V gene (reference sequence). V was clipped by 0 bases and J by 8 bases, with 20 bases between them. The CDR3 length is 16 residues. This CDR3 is CASSLGGSPPGKEAFF. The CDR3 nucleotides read TGTGCCAGCAGCTTGGGCGGGAGCCCACCCGGGAAGGAAGCTTTCTTT.

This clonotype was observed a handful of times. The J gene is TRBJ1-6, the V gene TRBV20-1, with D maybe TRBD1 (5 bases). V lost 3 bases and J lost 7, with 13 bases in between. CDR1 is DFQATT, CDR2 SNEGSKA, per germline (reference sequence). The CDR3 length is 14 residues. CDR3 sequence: CSARGQGPNSPLHF. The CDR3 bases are TGCAGTGCTAGGGGGCAGGGCCCCAATTCACCCCTCCACTTT.

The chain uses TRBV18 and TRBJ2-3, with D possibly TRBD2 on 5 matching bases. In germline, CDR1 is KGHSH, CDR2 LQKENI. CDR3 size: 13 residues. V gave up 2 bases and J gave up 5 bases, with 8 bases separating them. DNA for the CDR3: TGTGCCAGCTCACCAACTAGTCAAGATACGCAGTATTTT. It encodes CASSPTSQDTQYF. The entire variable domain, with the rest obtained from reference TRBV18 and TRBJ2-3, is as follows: NAGVMQNPRHLVRRRGQEARLRCSPMKGHSHVYWYRQLPEEGLKFMVYLQKENIIDESGMPKERFSAEFPKEGPSILRIQQVVRGDSAAYFCASSPTSQDTQYFGPGTRLTVL.

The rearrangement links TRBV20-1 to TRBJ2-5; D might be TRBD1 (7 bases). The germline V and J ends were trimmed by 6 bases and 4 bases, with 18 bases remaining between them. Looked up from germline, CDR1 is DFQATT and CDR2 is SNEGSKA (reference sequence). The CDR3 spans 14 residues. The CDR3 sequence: CSAETGMGGETQYF. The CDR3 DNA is TGCAGTGCCGAGACAGGGATGGGAGGAGAGACCCAGTACTTC.

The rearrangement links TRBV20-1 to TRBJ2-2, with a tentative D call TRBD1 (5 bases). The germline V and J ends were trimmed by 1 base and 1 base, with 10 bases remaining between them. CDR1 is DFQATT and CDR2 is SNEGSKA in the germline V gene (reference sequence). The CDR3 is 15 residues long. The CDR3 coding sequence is TGCAGTGCTAGAGGTCAGGGATTGAACACCGGGGAGCTGTTTTTT. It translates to CSARGQGLNTGELFF.

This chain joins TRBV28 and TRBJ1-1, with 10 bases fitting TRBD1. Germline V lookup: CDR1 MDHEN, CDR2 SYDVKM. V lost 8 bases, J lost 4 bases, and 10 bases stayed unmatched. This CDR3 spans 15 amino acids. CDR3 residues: CASQSLGQGSTEAFF. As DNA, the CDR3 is TGTGCCAGCCAGTCCCTGGGACAGGGGTCCACTGAAGCTTTCTTT.

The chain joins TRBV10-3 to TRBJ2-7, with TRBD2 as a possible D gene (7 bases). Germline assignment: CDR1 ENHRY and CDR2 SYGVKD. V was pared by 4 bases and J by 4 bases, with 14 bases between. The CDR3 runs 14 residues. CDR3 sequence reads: CAISGGGGGYEQYF. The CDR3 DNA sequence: TGTGCCATCAGTGGCGGAGGGGGGGGTTACGAGCAGTACTTC.

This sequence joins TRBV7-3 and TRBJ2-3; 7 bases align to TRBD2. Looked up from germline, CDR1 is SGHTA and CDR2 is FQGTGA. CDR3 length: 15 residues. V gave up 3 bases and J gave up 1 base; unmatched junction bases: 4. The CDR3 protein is CASSFSGPRTDTQYF. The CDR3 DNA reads TGTGCCAGCAGCTTTAGCGGGCCCCGCACAGATACGCAGTATTTT.

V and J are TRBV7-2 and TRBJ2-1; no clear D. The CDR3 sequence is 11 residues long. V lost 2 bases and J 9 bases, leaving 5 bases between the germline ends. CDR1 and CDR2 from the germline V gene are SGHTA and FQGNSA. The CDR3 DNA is TGTGCCAGCAGCTTACTTACTGAGCAGTTCTTC. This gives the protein CASSLLTEQFF.

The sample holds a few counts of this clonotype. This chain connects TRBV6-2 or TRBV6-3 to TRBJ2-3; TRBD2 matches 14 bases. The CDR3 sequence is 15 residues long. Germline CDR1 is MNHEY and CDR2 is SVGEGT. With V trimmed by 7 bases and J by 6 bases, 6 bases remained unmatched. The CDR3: CASTTSGGATDTQYF. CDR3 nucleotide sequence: TGTGCCAGCACGACTAGCGGGGGGGCCACGGATACGCAGTATTTT.

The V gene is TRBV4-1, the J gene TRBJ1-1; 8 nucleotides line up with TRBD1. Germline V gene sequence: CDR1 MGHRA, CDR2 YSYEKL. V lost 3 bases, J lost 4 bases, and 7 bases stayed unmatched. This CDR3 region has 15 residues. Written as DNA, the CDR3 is TGCGCCAGCAGCCATCACACGGACAGGGCCACTGAAGCTTTCTTT. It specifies CASSHHTDRATEAFF.

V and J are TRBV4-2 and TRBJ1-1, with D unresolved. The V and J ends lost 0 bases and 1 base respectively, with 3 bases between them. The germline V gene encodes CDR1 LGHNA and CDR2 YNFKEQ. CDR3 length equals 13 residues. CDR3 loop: CASSQEENTEAFF. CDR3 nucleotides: TGTGCCAGCAGCCAAGAGGAGAACACTGAAGCTTTCTTT.

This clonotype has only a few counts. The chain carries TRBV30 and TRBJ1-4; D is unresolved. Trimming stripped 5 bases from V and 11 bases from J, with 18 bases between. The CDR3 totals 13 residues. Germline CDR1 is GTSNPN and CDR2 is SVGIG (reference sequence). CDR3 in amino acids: CAWAMGSGGKLFF. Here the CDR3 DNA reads TGTGCCTGGGCGATGGGGTCGGGTGGGAAACTGTTTTTT.

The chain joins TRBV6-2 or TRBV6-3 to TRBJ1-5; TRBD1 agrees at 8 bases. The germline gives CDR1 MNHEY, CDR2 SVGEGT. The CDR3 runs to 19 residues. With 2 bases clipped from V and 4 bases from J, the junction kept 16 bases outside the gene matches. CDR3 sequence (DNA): TGTGCCAGCAGTTACCTGGCAGGGGGCCAAATCCGGTCAAATCAGCCCCAGCATTTT. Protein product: CASSYLAGGQIRSNQPQHF.

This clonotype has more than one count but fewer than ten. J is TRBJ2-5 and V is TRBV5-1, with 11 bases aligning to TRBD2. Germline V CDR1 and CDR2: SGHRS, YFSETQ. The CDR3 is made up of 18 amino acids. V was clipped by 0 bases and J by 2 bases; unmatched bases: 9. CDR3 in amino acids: CASSLVALTSGAQETQYF. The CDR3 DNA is TGCGCCAGCAGCTTGGTGGCGTTGACTAGCGGGGCTCAAGAGACCCAGTACTTC.

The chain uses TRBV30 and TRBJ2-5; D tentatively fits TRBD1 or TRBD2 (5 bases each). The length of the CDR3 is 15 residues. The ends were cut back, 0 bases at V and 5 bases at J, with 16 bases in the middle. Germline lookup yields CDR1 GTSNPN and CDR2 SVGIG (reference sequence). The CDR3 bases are TGTGCCTGGAGTGTTTGGGCAGGGAGTAGGGAGACCCAGTACTTC. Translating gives CAWSVWAGSRETQYF. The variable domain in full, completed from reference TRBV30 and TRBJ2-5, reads SQTIHQWPATLVQPVGSPLSLECTVEGTSNPNLYWYRQAAGRGLQLLFYSVGIGQISSEVPQNLSASRPQDRQFILSSKKLLLSDSGFYLCAWSVWAGSRETQYFGPGTRLLVL.

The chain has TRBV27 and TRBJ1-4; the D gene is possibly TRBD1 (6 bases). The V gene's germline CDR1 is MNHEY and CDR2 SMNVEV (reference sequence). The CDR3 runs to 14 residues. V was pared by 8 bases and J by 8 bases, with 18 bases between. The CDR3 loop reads CASGWGTRAEKLFF. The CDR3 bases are TGTGCCAGCGGGTGGGGGACAAGGGCAGAAAAACTGTTTTTT. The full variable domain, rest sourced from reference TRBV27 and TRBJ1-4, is EAQVTQNPRYLITVTGKKLTVTCSQNMNHEYMSWYRQDPGLGLRQIYYSMNVEVTDKGDVPEGYKVSRKEKRNFPLILESPSPNQTSLYFCASGWGTRAEKLFFGSGTQLSVL.

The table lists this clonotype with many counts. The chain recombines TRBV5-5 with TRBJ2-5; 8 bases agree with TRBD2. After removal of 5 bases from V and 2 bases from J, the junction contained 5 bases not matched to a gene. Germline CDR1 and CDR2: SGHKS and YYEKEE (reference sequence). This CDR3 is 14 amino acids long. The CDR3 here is CASSRTSGQETQYF. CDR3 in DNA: TGTGCCAGCAGTCGCACTAGCGGACAAGAGACCCAGTACTTC.

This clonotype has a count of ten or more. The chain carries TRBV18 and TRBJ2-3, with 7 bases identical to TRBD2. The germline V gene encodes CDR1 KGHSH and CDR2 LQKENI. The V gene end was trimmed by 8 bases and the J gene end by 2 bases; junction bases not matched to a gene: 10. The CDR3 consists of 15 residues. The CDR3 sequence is CASSPLAGDTDTQYF. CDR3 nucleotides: TGTGCCAGCAGCCCCTTGGCGGGGGACACAGATACGCAGTATTTT.